The 29 T cell receptor beta chains presented below share a single source sample, sequenced in a study of OX40 agonist ivuxolimab in advanced cancers. Generated by immunoSEQ multiplex PCR, the TCRdb table keeps only in-frame clones and is missing some. The profile shows 55,000 to 75,000 clones, over 90% of them singletons. The source material was CD4+ or CD8+ T cells sorted from blood, sampled in a trial of the OX40 agonist ivuxolimab. These receptors originate from an adult with an advanced solid tumor such as melanoma, head and neck, liver or kidney cancer.

The V gene is TRBV9, the J gene TRBJ2-7; 9 bases align to TRBD1. Trimming cost V 0 bases and J 4 bases; bases outside gene matches: 11. The CDR3 is 17 residues long. CDR1 is SGDLS and CDR2 is YYNGEE in the germline V gene. The CDR3 here is CASSVGGMGTGSYEQYF. DNA for the CDR3: TGTGCCAGCAGCGTAGGAGGTATGGGGACAGGGTCATACGAGCAGTACTTC. Together with reference TRBV9 and TRBJ2-7, the CDR3 gives the full variable domain: DSGVTQTPKHLITATGQRVTLRCSPRSGDLSVYWYQQSLDQGLQFLIQYYNGEERAKGNILERFSAQQFPDLHSELNLSSLELGDSALYFCASSVGGMGTGSYEQYFGPGTRLTVT.

This chain joins TRBV11-2 and TRBJ2-2; D is unclear. V lost 6 bases and J 5 bases, leaving 7 bases between the germline ends. CDR1 and CDR2 (germline): SGHAT, FQNNGV. The CDR3 runs 12 residues. The CDR3 DNA is TGTGCCAGCAGACTTATAACCGGGGAGCTGTTTTTT. This sequence encodes CASRLITGELFF.

This chain uses TRBV7-9 with TRBJ2-5; D may match TRBD1 or TRBD2 (6 bases each). Trimming left V 0 bases short and J 4 bases short, with 12 bases between. The CDR3 has 15 residues. Germline V gene lookup returns CDR1 SEHNR and CDR2 FQNEAQ (reference sequence). The CDR3 loop reads CASSLAGGPGETQYF. Written as DNA, the CDR3 is TGTGCCAGCAGCTTAGCCGGGGGCCCGGGAGAGACCCAGTACTTC.

The chain joins TRBV5-6 to TRBJ1-5; D ambiguous. Germline CDR1 is SGHDT and CDR2 is YYEEEE. Deletions cut 0 bases from V and 5 bases from J, with 12 bases between. The CDR3 covers 15 residues. CDR3 coding DNA: TGTGCCAGCAGCTTGGAAGGGTACCGGGATCAGCCCCAGCATTTT. Its protein product is CASSLEGYRDQPQHF.

Only one count was recorded for this clone. The chain couples TRBV19 to TRBJ2-7; D is undetermined. V lost 6 bases and J lost 3, with 12 bases in between. The CDR3 runs to 13 residues. CDR1 is LNHDA and CDR2 is SQIVND in the germline V gene (reference sequence). CDR3 nucleotides: TGTGCCAGTAGCGACGGACCCAACTACGAGCAGTACTTC. Translated, it gives CASSDGPNYEQYF. The whole variable domain, remainder taken from reference TRBV19 and TRBJ2-7, is DGGITQSPKYLFRKEGQNVTLSCEQNLNHDAMYWYRQDPGQGLRLIYYSQIVNDFQKGDIAEGYSVSREKKESFPLTVTSAQKNPTAFYLCASSDGPNYEQYFGPGTRLTVT.

The chain employs TRBV11-2 and TRBJ2-7; 9 bases map to TRBD2. The CDR3 is 15 residues long. After removal of 5 bases from V and 6 bases from J, the junction contained 11 bases not matched to a gene. CDR1 and CDR2 (germline): SGHAT, FQNNGV. CDR3 residues: CASSLLRLAGSEQYF. DNA for the CDR3: TGTGCCAGCAGCCTCCTGCGCCTAGCGGGATCCGAGCAGTACTTC. The variable domain in full, with the rest retrieved from reference TRBV11-2 and TRBJ2-7, is EAGVAQSPRYKIIEKRQSVAFWCNPISGHATLYWYQQILGQGPKLLIQFQNNGVVDDSQLPKDRFSAERLKGVDSTLKIQPAKLEDSAVYLCASSLLRLAGSEQYFGPGTRLTVT.

The CDR3 DNA is TGTGCCAGCAGCTTAGAGTCAGCAACTAACTATGGCTACACCTTC. Residues: CASSLESATNYGYTF. The chain combines TRBV7-6 with TRBJ1-2; D call uncertain. Per the germline V gene, CDR1 is SGHVS and CDR2 is FNYEAQ. Trimming removed 1 base from V and 0 bases from J, with 9 bases in between. The CDR3 totals 15 residues.

The rearrangement joins TRBV11-3 to TRBJ2-1; D is possibly TRBD2 (5 bases). This CDR3 comprises 16 residues. CDR1 is SGHNT, CDR2 YENEEA, per germline. The V and J ends lost 0 bases and 5 bases respectively, with 14 bases between them. In DNA, the CDR3 is TGTGCCAGCAGCTTAGATCAATGGACTGGGAACAATGAGCAGTTCTTC. Its protein is CASSLDQWTGNNEQFF.

The chain joins TRBV4-1 to TRBJ2-1; the match to TRBD2 covers 7 bases. Germline trimming cut 3 bases from V and 2 bases from J; bases unmatched to any gene: 13. CDR3 length: 18 residues. The germline CDR1 and CDR2 sequences are MGHRA and YSYEKL. The CDR3 DNA sequence: TGCGCCAGCAGCCAGGACGCTGGGGAGCGGGGCCCCTACAATGAGCAGTTCTTC. This translates into CASSQDAGERGPYNEQFF.

V is TRBV29-1 and J is TRBJ2-7; possibly TRBD1 or TRBD2 for D (5 bases each). V was pared by 8 bases and J by 3 bases, with 11 bases between. Per germline, CDR1 SQVTM and CDR2 ANQGSEA. This CDR3 region has 11 residues. This CDR3 reads CSTRDGYEQYF. The CDR3 nucleotides read TGCAGCACCCGGGACGGCTACGAGCAGTACTTC.

The chain joins TRBV27 to TRBJ2-1; TRBD2 aligns across 9 bases. The CDR3 is made up of 15 amino acids. With 5 bases clipped from V and 4 bases from J, the junction kept 6 bases outside the gene matches. Germline V gives CDR1 MNHEY, CDR2 SMNVEV (reference sequence). The CDR3 reads CASSPGTSSYNEQFF. The CDR3 coding sequence is TGTGCCAGCAGTCCAGGGACTAGCTCGTACAATGAGCAGTTCTTC.

V is TRBV6-5 and J is TRBJ2-7; unclear D gene. Germline CDR1 MNHEY, CDR2 SVGAGI. The germline V and J ends were trimmed by 0 bases and 3 bases, with 6 bases remaining between them. The CDR3 is made up of 13 amino acids. CDR3 protein: CASSYSRHYEQYF. CDR3 nucleotide sequence: TGTGCCAGCAGTTACTCGAGGCACTACGAGCAGTACTTC.

The chain links TRBV19 to TRBJ1-5; tentatively, D is TRBD1 (5 bases). The V and J ends lost 7 bases and 1 base respectively, with 14 bases between them. The CDR3 contains 15 residues. CDR1 is LNHDA and CDR2 is SQIVND in the germline V gene (reference sequence). CDR3 protein: CASTVGGRSNQPQHF. CDR3 in DNA: TGTGCCAGTACCGTGGGGGGGAGAAGCAATCAGCCCCAGCATTTT.

The rearrangement links TRBV21-1 to TRBJ2-2; TRBD1 was called by the table and not checked on the DNA. TRBV21-1 is listed as a pseudogene. This CDR3 comprises 16 residues. The CDR3 loop reads CASSPQSPGFPGELFF. DNA of the CDR3: TGTGCCAGCAGCCCCCAATCTCCAGGGTTCCCCGGGGAGCTGTTTTTT.

This clone is a singleton in its sample. The chain joins TRBV4-1 to TRBJ2-3; possible D gene TRBD2, 5 bases. V was clipped by 7 bases and J by 4 bases, with 18 bases between them. This CDR3 contains 15 residues. Looked up from germline, CDR1 is MGHRA and CDR2 is YSYEKL. The DNA for the CDR3 is TGCGCCAGCAACCCTCTCCCGCGGGTCGCAGATACGCAGTATTTT. Protein: CASNPLPRVADTQYF.

The V call is TRBV19, the J call TRBJ2-7; D is perhaps TRBD1 (6 bases). Germline CDR1 is LNHDA and CDR2 is SQIVND (reference sequence). The germline V and J ends were trimmed by 8 bases and 5 bases, with 16 bases remaining between them. The CDR3 consists of 13 residues. CDR3 sequence: CASAYLQGNEQYF. As DNA, the CDR3 is TGTGCCAGTGCTTACCTACAGGGTAACGAGCAGTACTTC.

The chain has TRBV7-6 and TRBJ2-1, with 8 bases that match TRBD2. This CDR3 has 17 amino acids. Germline V gene data show CDR1 as SGHVS and CDR2 as FNYEAQ. With 2 bases clipped from V and 8 bases from J, the junction kept 14 bases outside the gene matches. The CDR3, as DNA: TGTGCCAGCAGCTTAAGTTGGCGGGAGGAAGGGCGGGATGAGCAGTTCTTC. This gives the protein CASSLSWREEGRDEQFF. The entire variable domain, with the rest obtained from reference TRBV7-6 and TRBJ2-1, is as follows: GAGVSQSPRYKVTKRGQDVALRCDPISGHVSLYWYRQALGQGPEFLTYFNYEAQQDKSGLPNDRFSAERPEGSISTLTIQRTEQRDSAMYRCASSLSWREEGRDEQFFGPGTRLTVL.

V usage is TRBV5-4 and J usage is TRBJ2-7; TRBD1 matches at 9 bases. The CDR3 consists of 16 residues. CDR1 is SGHNT, CDR2 YYREEE, per germline (reference sequence). Losses at the gene ends were 4 bases for V and 3 bases for J; bases not matched to a gene: 11. This chain's CDR3 is CASSTGTGSLLYEQYF. The CDR3 bases are TGTGCCAGCAGCACCGGGACAGGGAGTCTCCTCTACGAGCAGTACTTC. The full variable domain, completed using reference TRBV5-4 and TRBJ2-7, is ETGVTQSPTHLIKTRGQQVTLRCSSQSGHNTVSWYQQALGQGPQFIFQYYREEENGRGNFPPRFSGLQFPNYSSELNVNALELDDSALYLCASSTGTGSLLYEQYFGPGTRLTVT.

This clone showed up just once. The chain uses TRBV7-6 and TRBJ2-1; 8 nucleotides agree with TRBD2. V was pared by 5 bases and J by 8 bases, with 17 bases of the junction left unmatched. The CDR3 is 17 residues long. Germline loops: CDR1 SGHVS, CDR2 FNYEAQ. This chain's CDR3 is CASSQWTSKQGAYEQFF. CDR3 bases: TGTGCCAGCAGCCAATGGACTAGCAAACAAGGGGCTTATGAGCAGTTCTTC.

This clone was seen once. The V call is TRBV5-4, the J call TRBJ1-2, with D possibly TRBD1 on 5 matching bases. Germline V gives CDR1 SGHNT, CDR2 YYREEE (reference sequence). V was pared by 4 bases and J by 4 bases, with 26 bases between. This CDR3 has 18 amino acids. The CDR3 region has the DNA TGTGCCAGCAGCGCTAGTTCTCCCCGGGACGTAGACTTCTATGGCTACACCTTC. This gives the protein CASSASSPRDVDFYGYTF.

The chain uses TRBV30 and TRBJ2-5, with D tentatively TRBD2 (6 bases). V lost 2 bases to trimming and J lost 5 bases, with 15 bases between them. The germline V gene encodes CDR1 GTSNPN and CDR2 SVGIG (reference sequence). The CDR3 has 14 amino acids. The CDR3 DNA sequence: TGTGCCTGGAGTCCAACGGGGGTAGGGGAGACCCAGTACTTC. This gives the protein CAWSPTGVGETQYF.

The chain employs TRBV9 and TRBJ2-1; TRBD2 matches 8 bases. The V and J ends lost 0 bases and 7 bases, in that order; junction bases with no gene match: 6. This CDR3 comprises 15 residues. Looked up from germline, CDR1 is SGDLS and CDR2 is YYNGEE. The CDR3 region is CASSVGQRENNEQFF. DNA of the CDR3: TGTGCCAGCAGCGTAGGGCAGCGGGAGAATAATGAGCAGTTCTTC.

CDR3 DNA sequence: TGTGCCAGCAGCTTATCGGGACACCAAGAGACCCAGTACTTC. Its translation: CASSLSGHQETQYF. V and J are TRBV7-9 and TRBJ2-5, with D perhaps matching TRBD1 or TRBD2 (5 bases each). The V end was cut by 2 bases, the J end by 0 bases, with 7 bases between. This CDR3 is 14 amino acids long. The germline V gene encodes CDR1 SEHNR and CDR2 FQNEAQ (reference sequence).

The V call is TRBV5-6, the J call TRBJ2-7; D could derive from TRBD1 or TRBD2 (6 bases each). The CDR3 is made up of 13 amino acids. Germline V gene lookup returns CDR1 SGHDT and CDR2 YYEEEE. V was cut by 4 bases and J by 3 bases, with 11 bases left in between. CDR3: CASSAGHLYEQYF. The DNA for the CDR3 is TGTGCCAGCAGCGCGGGACACCTCTACGAGCAGTACTTC. Complete variable domain (other parts from reference TRBV5-6 and TRBJ2-7): DAGVTQSPTHLIKTRGQQVTLRCSPKSGHDTVSWYQQALGQGPQFIFQYYEEEERQRGNFPDRFSGHQFPNYSSELNVNALLLGDSALYLCASSAGHLYEQYFGPGTRLTVT.

The gene calls are TRBV5-5 and TRBJ2-7; D unresolved. CDR1 and CDR2 (germline): SGHKS, YYEKEE (reference sequence). Trimming stripped 0 bases from V and 2 bases from J, with 9 bases between. The CDR3 runs to 14 residues. CDR3 loop: CASSLVRVAYEQYF. The CDR3 coding sequence is TGTGCCAGCAGCTTGGTAAGGGTCGCCTACGAGCAGTACTTC.

As concerns this clone: This probably arose from a read error, given a far larger clone one base away. The CDR3: CASSPNTGELFF. CDR3 sequence (DNA): TGTGCCAGCAGCCCGAACACCGGGGAGCTGTTTTTT. This chain connects TRBV5-4 to TRBJ2-2; D not certain. The V end was cut by 4 bases, the J end by 0 bases, with 1 base between. The CDR3 loop spans 12 amino acids. CDR1 is SGHNT and CDR2 is YYREEE in the germline V gene (reference sequence).

This clone came up once. J is TRBJ2-1 and V is TRBV7-6, with unresolved D. Looked up from germline, CDR1 is SGHVS and CDR2 is FNYEAQ. Trimming took off 8 bases at V and 0 bases at J, with 11 bases between the two ends. CDR3 length: 14 amino acids. CDR3 DNA: TGTGCCAGCTTATCCGGCAGCTCCTACAATGAGCAGTTCTTC. Its protein is CASLSGSSYNEQFF.

V is TRBV2 and J is TRBJ2-7, with 9 bases matching TRBD2. This CDR3 spans 17 amino acids. Trimming removed 2 bases from V and 2 bases from J; junction bases left unmatched: 10. CDR1 SNHLY and CDR2 FYNNEI come from the germline V gene. CDR3 DNA: TGTGCCAGCAGTGAATATCAGCGGGAGGCCTTAACCTACGAGCAGTACTTC. Translating it yields CASSEYQREALTYEQYF.

The chain carries TRBV7-6 and TRBJ2-7; D possibly corresponds to TRBD1 (5 bases). The CDR3 has 15 residues. Trimming shortened V by 4 bases and J by 3 bases, and 16 bases separated the two germline ends. Germline loops: CDR1 SGHVS, CDR2 FNYEAQ. The CDR3 loop reads CASSSEPDSRYEQYF. The CDR3 DNA reads as TGTGCCAGCAGCTCAGAACCCGACAGCCGCTACGAGCAGTACTTC. Full variable domain (remainder filled in from reference TRBV7-6 and TRBJ2-7): GAGVSQSPRYKVTKRGQDVALRCDPISGHVSLYWYRQALGQGPEFLTYFNYEAQQDKSGLPNDRFSAERPEGSISTLTIQRTEQRDSAMYRCASSSEPDSRYEQYFGPGTRLTVT.